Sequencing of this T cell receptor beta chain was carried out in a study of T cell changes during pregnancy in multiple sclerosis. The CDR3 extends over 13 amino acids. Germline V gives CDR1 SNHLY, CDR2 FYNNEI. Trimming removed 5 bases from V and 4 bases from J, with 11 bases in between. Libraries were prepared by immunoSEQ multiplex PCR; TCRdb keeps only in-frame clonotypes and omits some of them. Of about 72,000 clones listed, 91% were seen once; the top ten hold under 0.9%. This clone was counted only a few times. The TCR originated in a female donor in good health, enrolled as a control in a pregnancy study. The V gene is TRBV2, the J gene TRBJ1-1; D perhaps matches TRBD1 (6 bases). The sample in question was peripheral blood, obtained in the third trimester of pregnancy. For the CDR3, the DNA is TGTGCCAGCAGTTCCGACAGGACCACTGAAGCTTTCTTT. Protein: CASSSDRTTEAFF.